The TCR beta chain under discussion was sequenced for a study of T cell repertoires in cytomegalovirus infection. In the study overall: Peptides in the study included HLA-C-restricted and HLA-B-restricted CMV epitopes. An indication of both CMV infection and matching HLA type came from public TCR beta signatures.

Study findings and constraints: Cumulative public TCR beta family frequency identified CMV carriers with the relevant HLA.

This CDR3 spans 16 amino acids. Per the germline V gene, CDR1 is SEHNR and CDR2 is FQNEAQ (reference sequence). V lost 5 bases to trimming and J lost 1 base, with 16 bases between them. Details on this clonotype: Its specificity is not known.

TCRdb called the reads again in MiXCR, with one record for every CDR3 protein. The table records about 770,000 distinct CDR3 sequences, 25% to 30% of them present only once. Sequences were derived from cultured CD8+ T cells from PBMCs, sampled from culture after CMV antigen stimulation. The source is a human donor in good health (CMV status not recorded). Some clones in this sample may be carry-over from other donors' samples. This chain joins TRBV7-9 and TRBJ2-3; the D gene could be TRBD1 or TRBD2 (6 bases each). The CDR3 DNA is TGTGCCAGCAGCCCCGGAGGGGGAGAAGGCACAGATACGCAGTATTTT. Translating gives CASSPGGGEGTDTQYF.